The clone carrying this T cell receptor beta chain showed up just a few times. This sample is drawn from a study of blood T cell repertoires in COVID-19. The wider study: Italy, Spain and the United States were the sources of the convalescent and acute COVID-19 samples. T cells, B-cell-depleted T cells, or PBMCs provided the cDNA or gDNA that served as material.

With 1 base removed from V and 13 bases from J, the gap between germline ends came to 27 bases. Germline CDR1 reads SGHNT; CDR2 reads YYREEE (reference sequence). The CDR3 has 17 amino acids. Per the original data handling: Reference gene primer amplification gave nucleated cell count estimates. Profiled with immunoSEQ multiplex PCR; TCRdb holds only in-frame clones, not every one. Clonal size and the V and J genes are those of that table, whereas D and trimming came from the DNA. The repertoire holds a few hundred thousand clones, roughly nine tenths seen once, with under 3% in the top ten. The rearrangement joins TRBV5-4 to TRBJ2-1; D may be TRBD2 (7 bases). Sequenced input: PBMCs or T cells enriched from blood (not recorded which). The receptor comes from a woman aged 25 to 45 who had recovered from COVID-19. CDR3 nucleotide sequence: TGTGCCAGCAGCTTGTCTGAGTGGGCCCGCGAGGGGGGGAAACAGTTCTTC. Protein: CASSLSEWAREGGKQFF.